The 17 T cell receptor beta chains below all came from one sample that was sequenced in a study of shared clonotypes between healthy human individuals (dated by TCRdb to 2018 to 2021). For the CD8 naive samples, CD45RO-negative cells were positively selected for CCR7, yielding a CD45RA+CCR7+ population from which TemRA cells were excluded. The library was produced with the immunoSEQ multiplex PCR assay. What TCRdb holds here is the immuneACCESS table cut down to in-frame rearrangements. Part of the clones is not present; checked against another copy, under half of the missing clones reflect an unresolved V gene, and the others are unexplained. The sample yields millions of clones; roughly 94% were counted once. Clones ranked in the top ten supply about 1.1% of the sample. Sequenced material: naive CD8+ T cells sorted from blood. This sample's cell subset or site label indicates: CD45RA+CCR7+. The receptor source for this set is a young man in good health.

CDR3 in amino acids: CASTGQTHYEQYF. CDR3 bases: TGTGCCAGCACGGGGCAAACACATTACGAGCAGTACTTC. The J gene is TRBJ2-7, the V gene TRBV7-9; either TRBD1 or TRBD2 may supply D (5 bases each). Germline CDR1 SEHNR, CDR2 FQNEAQ (reference sequence). CDR3 length equals 13 residues. V was clipped by 7 bases and J by 4 bases, with 14 bases between them.

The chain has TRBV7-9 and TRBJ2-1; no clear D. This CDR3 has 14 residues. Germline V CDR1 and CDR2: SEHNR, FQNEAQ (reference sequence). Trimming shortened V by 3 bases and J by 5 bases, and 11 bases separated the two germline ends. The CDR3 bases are TGTGCCAGCAGCTTTCCTGTAGGCCACAATGAGCAGTTCTTC. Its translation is CASSFPVGHNEQFF. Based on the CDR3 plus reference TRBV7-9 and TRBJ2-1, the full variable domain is DTGVSQNPRHKITKRGQNVTFRCDPISEHNRLYWYRQTLGQGPEFLTYFQNEAQLEKSRLLSDRFSAERPKGSFSTLEIQRTEQGDSAMYLCASSFPVGHNEQFFGPGTRLTVL.

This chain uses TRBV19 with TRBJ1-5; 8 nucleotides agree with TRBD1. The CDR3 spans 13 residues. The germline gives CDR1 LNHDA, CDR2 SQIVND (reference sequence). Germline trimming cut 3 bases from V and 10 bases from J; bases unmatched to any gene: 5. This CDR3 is CASSMDREEPQHF. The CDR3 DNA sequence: TGTGCCAGTAGTATGGACAGGGAGGAACCCCAGCATTTT.

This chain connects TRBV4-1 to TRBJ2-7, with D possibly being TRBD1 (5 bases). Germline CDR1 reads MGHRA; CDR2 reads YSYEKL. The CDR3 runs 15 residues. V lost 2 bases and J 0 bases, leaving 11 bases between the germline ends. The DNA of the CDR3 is TGCGCCAGCAGCCAAATGGGGCAGATCTCCTACGAGCAGTACTTC. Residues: CASSQMGQISYEQYF.

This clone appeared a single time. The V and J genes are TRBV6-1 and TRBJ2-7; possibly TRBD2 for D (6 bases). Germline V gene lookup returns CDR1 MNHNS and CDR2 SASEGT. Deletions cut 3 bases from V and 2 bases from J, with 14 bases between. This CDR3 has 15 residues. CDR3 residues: CASSEPQGGAYEQYF. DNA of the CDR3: TGTGCCAGCAGTGAGCCCCAGGGCGGGGCCTACGAGCAGTACTTC.

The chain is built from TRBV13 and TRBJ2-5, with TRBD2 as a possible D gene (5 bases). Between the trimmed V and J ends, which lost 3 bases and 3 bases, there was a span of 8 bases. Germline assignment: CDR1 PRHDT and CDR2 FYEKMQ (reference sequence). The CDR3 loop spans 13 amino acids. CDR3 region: CASSFEAEETQYF. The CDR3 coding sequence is TGTGCCAGCAGCTTTGAAGCGGAAGAGACCCAGTACTTC.

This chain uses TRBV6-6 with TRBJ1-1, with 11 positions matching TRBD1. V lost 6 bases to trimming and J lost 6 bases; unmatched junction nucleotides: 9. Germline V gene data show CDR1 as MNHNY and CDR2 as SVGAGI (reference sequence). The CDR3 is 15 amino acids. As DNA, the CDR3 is TGTGCCAGCAGCCGGACGGGACAGGGGGGTGCTGAAGCTTTCTTT. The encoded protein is CASSRTGQGGAEAFF.

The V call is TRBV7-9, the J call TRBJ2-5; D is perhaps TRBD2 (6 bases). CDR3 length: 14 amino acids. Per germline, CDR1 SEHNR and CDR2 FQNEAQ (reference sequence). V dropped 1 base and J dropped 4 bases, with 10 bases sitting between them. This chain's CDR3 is CASSLGGEGETQYF. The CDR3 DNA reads TGTGCCAGCAGCTTAGGCGGGGAAGGAGAGACCCAGTACTTC.

The CDR3: CASSQSGQSRGVQYF. DNA of the CDR3: TGTGCCAGCAGCCAATCTGGCCAGTCCAGGGGGGTTCAGTACTTC. This chain connects TRBV14 to TRBJ2-4, with D perhaps TRBD1 (7 bases). The CDR3 length is 15 residues. The germline V gene encodes CDR1 SGHDN and CDR2 FVKESK. V was pared by 2 bases and J by 11 bases, with 19 bases between.

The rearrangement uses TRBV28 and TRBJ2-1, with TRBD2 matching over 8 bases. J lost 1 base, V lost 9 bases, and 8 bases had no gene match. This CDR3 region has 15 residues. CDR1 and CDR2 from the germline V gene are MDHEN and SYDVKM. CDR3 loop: CASHETGGSYNEQFF. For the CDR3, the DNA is TGTGCCAGTCACGAGACGGGGGGGTCCTACAATGAGCAGTTCTTC. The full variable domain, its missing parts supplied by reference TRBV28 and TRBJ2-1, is DVKVTQSSRYLVKRTGEKVFLECVQDMDHENMFWYRQDPGLGLRLIYFSYDVKMKEKGDIPEGYSVSREKKERFSLILESASTNQTSMYLCASHETGGSYNEQFFGPGTRLTVL.

CDR3 coding DNA: TGCGCCAGCAGCCAAGACACGGGACAGAGGATCGCCTACACGCAGTACTTC. Translation: CASSQDTGQRIAYTQYF. The chain is built from TRBV4-1 and TRBJ2-7, with TRBD1 matching 7 bases. Germline V gene data show CDR1 as MGHRA and CDR2 as YSYEKL. Unmatched junction bases numbered 17, after V lost 0 bases and J lost 9 bases. This CDR3 comprises 17 residues.

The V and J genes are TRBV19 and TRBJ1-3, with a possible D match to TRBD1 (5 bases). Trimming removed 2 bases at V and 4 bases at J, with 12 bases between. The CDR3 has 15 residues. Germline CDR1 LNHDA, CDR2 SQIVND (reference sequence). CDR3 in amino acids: CASSISGASGNTIYF. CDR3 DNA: TGTGCCAGTAGTATATCCGGGGCCTCGGGAAACACCATATATTTT.

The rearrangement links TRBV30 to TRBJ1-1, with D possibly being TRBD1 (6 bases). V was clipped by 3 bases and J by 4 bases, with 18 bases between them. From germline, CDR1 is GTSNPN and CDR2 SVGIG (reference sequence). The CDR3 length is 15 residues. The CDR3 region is CAWSVPREGGTEAFF. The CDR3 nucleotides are TGTGCCTGGAGCGTCCCAAGGGAGGGGGGCACTGAAGCTTTCTTT.

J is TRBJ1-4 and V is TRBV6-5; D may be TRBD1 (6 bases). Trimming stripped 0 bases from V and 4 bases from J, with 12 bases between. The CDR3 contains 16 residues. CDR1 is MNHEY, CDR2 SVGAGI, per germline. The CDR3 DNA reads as TGTGCCAGCAGTTACTCGACAGGCGAGATTAATGAAAAACTGTTTTTT. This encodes CASSYSTGEINEKLFF.

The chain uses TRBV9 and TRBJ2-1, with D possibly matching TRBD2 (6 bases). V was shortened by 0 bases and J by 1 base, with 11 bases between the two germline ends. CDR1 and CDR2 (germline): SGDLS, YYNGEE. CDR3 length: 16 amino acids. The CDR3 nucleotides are TGTGCCAGCAGCGTAGGTGGCGGGGTGTCCTACAATGAGCAGTTCTTC. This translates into CASSVGGGVSYNEQFF.

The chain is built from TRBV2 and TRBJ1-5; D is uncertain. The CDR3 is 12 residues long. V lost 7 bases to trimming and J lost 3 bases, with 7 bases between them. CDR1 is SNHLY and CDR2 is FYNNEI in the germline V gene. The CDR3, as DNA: TGTGCCAGCAAGGGTACCAATCAGCCCCAGCATTTT. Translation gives CASKGTNQPQHF.

CDR3 nucleotide sequence: TGTGCCAGCAGCGTCTGGGGACTAGACTACAATGAGCAGTTCTTC. Translated, it gives CASSVWGLDYNEQFF. The chain combines TRBV9 with TRBJ2-1; TRBD2 aligns across 8 bases. Germline CDR1 SGDLS, CDR2 YYNGEE. This CDR3 has 15 residues. Trimming cost V 2 bases and J 3 bases; bases outside gene matches: 4.